This T cell receptor (beta chain) was obtained from a study of vaccination effects on CD4 cells after COVID-19. As for the study in general: Two convalescent donors provided samples 16 days and one week before vaccination.

Assay: immunoSEQ multiplex PCR; the TCRdb copy retains only in-frame clones and omits some. The table lists under 55,000 clones, approximately 72% of them singletons. Comments on this clone: The antigen is unknown.

Prior to sequencing, the ViraFEST assay stimulated PBMC with viral peptide pools, which expanded the antigen-specific CD4+ T cells. Once cultured for roughly ten days, the cells underwent separation to obtain CD4+ T cells. The infection with SARS-CoV-2 (confirmed by PCR) occurred in this person between March and December 2020. Supplemented with 7.5 to 10 IU/ml IL-2 and about 10 ug/ml peptides, fewer than 2.5 million PBMC per well were kept in culture. At days 3 and 7, half of the medium was exchanged for IL-2 medium. This material consisted of CD4+ T cells from PBMCs cultured with a peptide pool, taken before COVID-19 vaccination. The clonotype was recovered from a human donor who had a prior SARS-CoV-2 infection.

CDR3 region: CATSRERSSYNEQFF. CDR3 coding DNA: TGTGCCACCAGCAGAGAGCGAAGCTCCTACAATGAGCAGTTCTTC. The chain links TRBV15 to TRBJ2-1, with unresolved D. The V end lost 0 bases, the J end lost 0 bases, and 6 bases lay between the germline ends. Per the germline V gene, CDR1 is LNHNV and CDR2 is YYDKDF (reference sequence). CDR3 length: 15 amino acids.